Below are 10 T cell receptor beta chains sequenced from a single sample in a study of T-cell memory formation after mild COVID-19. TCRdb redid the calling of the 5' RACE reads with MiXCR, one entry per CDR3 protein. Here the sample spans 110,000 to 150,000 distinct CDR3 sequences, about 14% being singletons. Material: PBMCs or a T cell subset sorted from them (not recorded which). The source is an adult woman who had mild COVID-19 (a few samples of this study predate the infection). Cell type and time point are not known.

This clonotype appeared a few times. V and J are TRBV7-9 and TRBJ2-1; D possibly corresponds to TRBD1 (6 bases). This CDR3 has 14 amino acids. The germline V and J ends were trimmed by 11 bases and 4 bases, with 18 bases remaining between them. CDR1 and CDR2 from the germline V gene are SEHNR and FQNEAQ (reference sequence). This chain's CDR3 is CAVLDKTGYNEQFF. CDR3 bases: TGTGCCGTTCTGGATAAGACAGGTTACAATGAGCAGTTCTTC. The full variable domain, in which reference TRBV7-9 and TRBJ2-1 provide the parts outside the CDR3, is DTGVSQNPRHKITKRGQNVTFRCDPISEHNRLYWYRQTLGQGPEFLTYFQNEAQLEKSRLLSDRFSAERPKGSFSTLEIQRTEQGDSAMYLCAVLDKTGYNEQFFGPGTRLTVL.

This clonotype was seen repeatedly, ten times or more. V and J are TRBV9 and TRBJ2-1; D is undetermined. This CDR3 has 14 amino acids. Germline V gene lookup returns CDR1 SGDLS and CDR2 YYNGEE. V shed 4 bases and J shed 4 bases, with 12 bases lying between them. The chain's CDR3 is CASSSWTEYNEQFF. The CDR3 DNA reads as TGTGCCAGCAGCTCCTGGACGGAATACAATGAGCAGTTCTTC.

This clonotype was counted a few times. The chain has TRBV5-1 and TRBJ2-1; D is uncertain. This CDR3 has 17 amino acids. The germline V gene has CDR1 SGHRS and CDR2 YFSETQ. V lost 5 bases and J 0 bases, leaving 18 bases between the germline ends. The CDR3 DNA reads TGCGCCAGCAGGGGCAGGCCACAAGAGAGCTCCTACAATGAGCAGTTCTTC. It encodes CASRGRPQESSYNEQFF.

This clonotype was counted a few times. Here the CDR3 reads CASSQTWTYEQYF. CDR3 sequence (DNA): TGTGCCAGCAGCCAGACGTGGACATACGAGCAGTACTTC. The chain uses TRBV7-2 and TRBJ2-7; tentative D call: TRBD1 (5 bases). With 5 bases removed from V and 4 bases from J, the gap between germline ends came to 12 bases. There are 13 residues in the CDR3. CDR1 and CDR2 (germline): SGHTA, FQGNSA.

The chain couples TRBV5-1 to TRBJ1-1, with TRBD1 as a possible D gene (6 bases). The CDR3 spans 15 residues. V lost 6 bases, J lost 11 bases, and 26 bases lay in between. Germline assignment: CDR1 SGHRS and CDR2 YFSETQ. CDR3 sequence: CASIASTTQGSPAFF. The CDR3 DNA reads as TGCGCCAGCATCGCCTCCACTACACAGGGTTCTCCGGCTTTCTTT.

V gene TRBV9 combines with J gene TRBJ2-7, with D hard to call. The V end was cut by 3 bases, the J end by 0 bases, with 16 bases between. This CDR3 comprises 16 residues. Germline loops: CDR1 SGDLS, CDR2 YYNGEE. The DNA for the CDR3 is TGTGCCAGCAGCGAGCCCAACACGAGTGGCTCCTACGAGCAGTACTTC. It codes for CASSEPNTSGSYEQYF.

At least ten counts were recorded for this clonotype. The CDR3 protein is CSAEGTETYEQYF. CDR3 sequence (DNA): TGCAGTGCCGAAGGGACAGAGACCTACGAGCAGTACTTC. The chain couples TRBV20-1 to TRBJ2-7, with 7 bases fitting TRBD1. The ends lost 6 bases at V and 2 bases at J; junction bases unmatched: 7. The CDR3 has 13 residues. CDR1 DFQATT and CDR2 SNEGSKA come from the germline V gene (reference sequence).

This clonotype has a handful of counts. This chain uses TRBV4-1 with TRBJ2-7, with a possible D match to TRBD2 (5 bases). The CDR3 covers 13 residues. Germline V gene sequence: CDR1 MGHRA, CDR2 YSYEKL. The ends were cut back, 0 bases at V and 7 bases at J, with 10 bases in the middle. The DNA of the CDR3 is TGCGCCAGCAGCCAAGAAGCGGATGGGGAGCAGTACTTC. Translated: CASSQEADGEQYF.

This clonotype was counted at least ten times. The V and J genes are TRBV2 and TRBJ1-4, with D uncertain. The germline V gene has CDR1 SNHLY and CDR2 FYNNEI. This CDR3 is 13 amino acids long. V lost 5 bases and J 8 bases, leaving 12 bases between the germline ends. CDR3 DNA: TGTGCCAGCAGTAACGTCCGAAGGGAAAAACTGTTTTTT. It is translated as CASSNVRREKLFF.

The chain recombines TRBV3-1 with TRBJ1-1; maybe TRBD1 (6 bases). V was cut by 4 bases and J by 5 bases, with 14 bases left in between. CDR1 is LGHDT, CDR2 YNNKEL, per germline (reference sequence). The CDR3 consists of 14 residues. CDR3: CASSPSGVMTEAFF. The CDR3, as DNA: TGTGCCAGCAGCCCCTCAGGGGTTATGACTGAAGCTTTCTTT.